One sample yielded the 26 T cell receptor beta chains listed below, sequenced in a study of cytomegalovirus exposure and HLA in healthy donors. 60 Vbeta and 13 Jbeta primers were used in PCR. Here immunoSEQ multiplex PCR was the method, and the copy in TCRdb shows in-frame clones only, minus some. The profile covers 150,000 to 200,000 clones, with 70% to 85% appearing a single time and around 5% taken by the ten largest. Sequenced sample: PBMCs. The receptors derive from a man between 18 and 35 years old in good health and CMV-seronegative.

The chain combines TRBV6-6 with TRBJ2-5, with 9 positions matching TRBD1. This CDR3 has 14 residues. V was clipped by 2 bases and J by 5 bases; unmatched bases: 3. Germline V gene lookup returns CDR1 MNHNY and CDR2 SVGAGI (reference sequence). CDR3 residues: CASSYDRGWETQYF. The CDR3 DNA sequence: TGTGCCAGCAGTTACGACAGGGGGTGGGAGACCCAGTACTTC.

The chain is built from TRBV7-8 and TRBJ1-1; the D gene is possibly TRBD1 (5 bases). The CDR3 length is 15 residues. V lost 5 bases and J lost 0, with 13 bases in between. Germline CDR1 and CDR2: SGHVS and FQNEAQ. CDR3 protein: CASSPYLQVNTEAFF. Here the CDR3 DNA reads TGTGCCAGCAGCCCATACCTACAGGTGAACACTGAAGCTTTCTTT.

The chain has TRBV27 and TRBJ2-7; 7 nucleotides agree with TRBD1. The germline CDR1 and CDR2 sequences are MNHEY and SMNVEV (reference sequence). This CDR3 has 15 residues. V shed 2 bases and J 3 bases; nucleotides not matched to a gene: 7. CDR3 sequence: CASSLERGPLYEQYF. The CDR3 DNA sequence: TGTGCCAGCAGTTTAGAAAGGGGGCCGCTCTACGAGCAGTACTTC.

The chain couples TRBV4-2 to TRBJ2-1; 10 positions agree with TRBD2. CDR3 length: 17 amino acids. Germline CDR1 is LGHNA and CDR2 is YNFKEQ. The V gene end was trimmed by 3 bases and the J gene end by 0 bases; junction bases not matched to a gene: 5. CDR3 in DNA: TGTGCCAGCAGCCAGGGGACTAGCGCCCGCTCCTACAATGAGCAGTTCTTC. Translated: CASSQGTSARSYNEQFF.

The rearrangement joins TRBV7-9 to TRBJ2-7, with a possible D match to TRBD2 (5 bases). Germline V gene data show CDR1 as SEHNR and CDR2 as FQNEAQ (reference sequence). There are 12 residues in the CDR3. V lost 4 bases and J 3 bases, leaving 7 bases between the germline ends. This CDR3 reads CASSSGNYEQYF. As DNA, the CDR3 is TGTGCCAGCAGCTCGGGGAACTACGAGCAGTACTTC.

This chain joins TRBV4-1 and TRBJ2-1; perhaps TRBD1 as D (6 bases). Trimming shortened V by 3 bases and J by 1 base, and 13 bases separated the two germline ends. The CDR3 is made up of 16 amino acids. Per the germline V gene, CDR1 is MGHRA and CDR2 is YSYEKL. Here the CDR3 DNA reads TGCGCCAGCAGCCACCCCACAGGGTTTTCCTACAATGAGCAGTTCTTC. It specifies CASSHPTGFSYNEQFF.

In this sample, this clone turned up a few times. The chain recombines TRBV19 with TRBJ2-5; the D gene is possibly TRBD2 (6 bases). The DNA end favors TRBJ2-7, so the J call may be wrong. The germline CDR1 and CDR2 sequences are LNHDA and SQIVND (reference sequence). The length of the CDR3 is 13 residues. The chain's CDR3 is CASSGNSGYEQYF. The CDR3 region has the DNA TGTGCCAGTAGTGGTAATAGCGGATACGAGCAGTACTTC.

CDR3 region: CASSRMTGLETQYF. The CDR3, as DNA: TGCGCCAGCAGCCGGATGACAGGGTTGGAGACCCAGTACTTC. The chain has TRBV5-1 and TRBJ2-5; 7 nucleotides agree with TRBD1. Trimming took 4 bases from V and 5 from J; bases not matched to a gene: 8. The germline gives CDR1 SGHRS, CDR2 YFSETQ. The length of the CDR3 is 14 residues.

V usage is TRBV29-1 and J usage is TRBJ1-1; D is uncertain. The V end lost 6 bases, the J end lost 8 bases, and 13 bases lay between the germline ends. The germline CDR1 and CDR2 sequences are SQVTM and ANQGSEA. CDR3 length equals 11 residues. CDR3 amino acids: CSVPLEGEAFF. CDR3 bases: TGCAGCGTACCACTCGAGGGAGAAGCTTTCTTT. Based on the CDR3 plus reference TRBV29-1 and TRBJ1-1, the full variable domain is SAVISQKPSRDICQRGTSLTIQCQVDSQVTMMFWYRQQPGQSLTLIATANQGSEATYESGFVIDKFPISRPNLTFSTLTVSNMSPEDSSIYLCSVPLEGEAFFGQGTRLTVV.

Points on this clone: A read error may produce the germline difference seen at one junction end. The chain links TRBV7-9 to TRBJ2-7, with 10 bases aligning to TRBD1. In germline, CDR1 is SEHNR, CDR2 FQNEAQ (reference sequence). CDR3 length: 15 residues. The CDR3 DNA is TGTTCCAGCAGCTTAGGGGGACAGGGGCACTACGAGCAGTACTTC. This gives the protein CSSSLGGQGHYEQYF.

The V and J genes are TRBV30 and TRBJ1-5; D gene uncertain. This CDR3 is 16 amino acids long. The V end lost 0 bases, the J end lost 2 bases, and 14 bases lay between the germline ends. CDR1 GTSNPN and CDR2 SVGIG come from the germline V gene (reference sequence). The CDR3 loop reads CAWSVLGGGGNQPQHF. Written as DNA, the CDR3 is TGTGCCTGGAGTGTACTGGGAGGAGGTGGCAATCAGCCCCAGCATTTT. The full variable domain, completed using reference TRBV30 and TRBJ1-5, is SQTIHQWPATLVQPVGSPLSLECTVEGTSNPNLYWYRQAAGRGLQLLFYSVGIGQISSEVPQNLSASRPQDRQFILSSKKLLLSDSGFYLCAWSVLGGGGNQPQHFGDGTRLSIL.

The chain is built from TRBV6-6 and TRBJ1-6, with unresolved D. V lost 4 bases, J lost 10 bases, and 11 bases lay in between. The CDR3 covers 13 residues. CDR1 is MNHNY and CDR2 is SVGAGI in the germline V gene (reference sequence). Written as DNA, the CDR3 is TGTGCCAGCAGTTCGGGGATCAACTCACCCCTCCACTTT. Translated, it gives CASSSGINSPLHF.

In regard to this clone: One end of the junction does not line up with germline, which may come from a read error. This sequence joins TRBV28 and TRBJ2-4, with D perhaps TRBD1 (5 bases). This CDR3 has 16 amino acids. CDR1 MDHEN and CDR2 SYDVKM come from the germline V gene. The CDR3 nucleotides are TGTGCCGGCAGTATACAGGCCTTGCCTCTCCCAAACATTCAGTACTTC. The encoded protein is CAGSIQALPLPNIQYF.

As to this clone: Other DNA sequences within the sample encode an identical CDR3. The chain joins TRBV7-9 to TRBJ2-3; no clear D. The CDR3 extends over 12 amino acids. Trimming took 4 bases from V and 2 from J, leaving 4 bases between them. From germline, CDR1 is SEHNR and CDR2 FQNEAQ (reference sequence). The CDR3 DNA follows: TGTGCCAGCAGCTATTACACAGATACGCAGTATTTT. Encoded protein: CASSYYTDTQYF.

The chain combines TRBV28 with TRBJ2-1; D is ambiguous. CDR1 is MDHEN and CDR2 is SYDVKM in the germline V gene. This CDR3 has 12 residues. V dropped 3 bases and J dropped 12 bases, with 12 bases sitting between them. In DNA form, the CDR3 reads TGTGCCAGCAGTTTTGGGCCCACTGGGCAGTTCTTC. Translated, it gives CASSFGPTGQFF. Combining the CDR3 with reference TRBV28 and TRBJ2-1 gives the whole variable domain DVKVTQSSRYLVKRTGEKVFLECVQDMDHENMFWYRQDPGLGLRLIYFSYDVKMKEKGDIPEGYSVSREKKERFSLILESASTNQTSMYLCASSFGPTGQFFGPGTRLTVL.

In its sample, this clone was seen a few times. The junction shows a germline mismatch at one end, possibly a read error. This chain uses TRBV7-4 with TRBJ1-4; D possibly corresponds to TRBD1 (5 bases). The CDR3 totals 15 residues. Germline-derived CDR1 and CDR2 are SGHVT and SQSDAQ. The CDR3 here is CASSLGAIVNEKLFF. The DNA for the CDR3 is TGTGCCAGCAGTTTAGGGGCCATTGTGAATGAAAAACTGTTTTTT.

This clone was seen only once. The V call is TRBV6-1, the J call TRBJ1-5; 9 bases line up with TRBD1. This CDR3 region has 14 residues. V lost 6 bases, J lost 3 bases, and 3 bases stayed unmatched. Germline V lookup: CDR1 MNHNS, CDR2 SASEGT. This chain's CDR3 is CASRQGAPNQPQHF. CDR3 DNA sequence: TGTGCCAGCAGACAGGGGGCTCCCAATCAGCCCCAGCATTTT.

The chain recombines TRBV7-9 with TRBJ1-2; D might be TRBD1 (6 bases). The CDR3 totals 16 residues. The germline CDR1 and CDR2 sequences are SEHNR and FQNEAQ (reference sequence). V was trimmed by 5 bases and J by 2 bases, leaving 18 bases between them. The CDR3 spells CASSRPPGQWNYGYTF. The CDR3 region has the DNA TGTGCCAGCAGCCGCCCCCCAGGACAGTGGAACTATGGCTACACCTTC.

This sequence joins TRBV18 and TRBJ2-7, with 9 bases fitting TRBD1. The CDR3 runs 14 residues. CDR1 KGHSH and CDR2 LQKENI come from the germline V gene. Trimming removed 5 bases from V and 3 bases from J; junction bases left unmatched: 5. CDR3 sequence: CASSSRDRDYEQYF. For the CDR3, the DNA is TGTGCCAGCTCATCCCGGGACAGGGACTACGAGCAGTACTTC. The full variable domain, with the rest looked up from reference TRBV18 and TRBJ2-7, is NAGVMQNPRHLVRRRGQEARLRCSPMKGHSHVYWYRQLPEEGLKFMVYLQKENIIDESGMPKERFSAEFPKEGPSILRIQQVVRGDSAAYFCASSSRDRDYEQYFGPGTRLTVT.

CDR3 amino acids: CAISGGLGRGADTQYF. CDR3 nucleotides: TGTGCCATCAGTGGAGGGCTAGGGCGGGGGGCAGATACGCAGTATTTT. This rearrangement joins TRBV10-3 to TRBJ2-3; 8 nucleotides agree with TRBD2. The V gene's germline CDR1 is ENHRY and CDR2 SYGVKD. This CDR3 has 16 amino acids. V trimming: 4 bases; J trimming: 4 bases; junction bases outside the gene matches: 10.

This chain uses TRBV7-2 with TRBJ2-7, with 9 bases identical to TRBD1. Germline V lookup: CDR1 SGHTA, CDR2 FQGNSA. The CDR3 covers 16 residues. Trimming at V came to 5 bases and at J to 2 bases, leaving 10 bases not matched to a gene. The CDR3 DNA reads TGTGCCAGCAGCACCAGGACAGGGGATCCCACCTACGAGCAGTACTTC. Protein sequence: CASSTRTGDPTYEQYF.

The chain is built from TRBV13 and TRBJ1-4, with TRBD1 matching 7 bases. The germline V gene encodes CDR1 PRHDT and CDR2 FYEKMQ (reference sequence). The J segment lost 7 bases and the V segment lost 5 bases, leaving 13 bases of the junction unmatched. The CDR3 loop spans 16 amino acids. The CDR3 sequence is CASSIAPQGGGEKLFF. The CDR3 coding sequence is TGTGCCAGCAGCATCGCGCCCCAGGGGGGCGGTGAAAAACTGTTTTTT.

This chain uses TRBV6-1 with TRBJ2-6, with TRBD2 identical over 7 bases. Unmatched junction bases numbered 1, after V lost 4 bases and J lost 1 base. CDR3 length equals 15 residues. The germline V gene has CDR1 MNHNS and CDR2 SASEGT. The CDR3 DNA reads TGTGCCAGCAGTGGGGAGGGTTCTGGGGCCAACGTCCTGACTTTC. This sequence encodes CASSGEGSGANVLTF.

V is TRBV5-1 and J is TRBJ2-7, with 15 positions matching TRBD2. The germline CDR1 and CDR2 sequences are SGHRS and YFSETQ. The CDR3 totals 17 residues. Losses at the gene ends were 4 bases for V and 2 bases for J; bases not matched to a gene: 7. CDR3 bases: TGCGCCAGCAGCCCCGGACTAGCGGGGGGGCACCCCTACGAGCAGTACTTC. This encodes CASSPGLAGGHPYEQYF.

This clone was found once. The chain joins TRBV28 to TRBJ1-2; D unclear. The CDR3 contains 13 residues. In germline, CDR1 is MDHEN, CDR2 SYDVKM. Trimming took 7 bases from V and 4 from J, leaving 13 bases between them. The CDR3 DNA follows: TGTGCCAGCACCTGGGAGGGAGGCTATGGCTACACCTTC. This sequence encodes CASTWEGGYGYTF.

This sequence joins TRBV19 and TRBJ1-2; D gene unclear. The V end lost 4 bases, the J end lost 4 bases, and 7 bases lay between the germline ends. The CDR3 is made up of 12 amino acids. Germline CDR1 reads LNHDA; CDR2 reads SQIVND (reference sequence). Written as DNA, the CDR3 is TGTGCCAGTAGTAACAGTTTCTATGGCTACACCTTC. Its translation: CASSNSFYGYTF.